Following are 27 T cell receptor beta chains from one sample sequenced in a study of blood T cell repertoires in COVID-19. The assay was immunoSEQ multiplex PCR, and TCRdb's table has in-frame clones only and misses some. Of about 65,000 clones in the sample, about 81% are singletons; the top ten hold under 15%. Source material: peripheral blood. The origin of the receptors is an elderly man with acute or convalescent COVID-19.

This clone was observed a few times. This rearrangement joins TRBV7-9 to TRBJ1-2, with D possibly matching TRBD1 (6 bases). Germline V gene sequence: CDR1 SEHNR, CDR2 FQNEAQ (reference sequence). Trimming cost V 5 bases and J 8 bases, with 21 bases left between them. The CDR3 runs 15 residues. This CDR3 reads CASSPGSGGEVGYTF. The CDR3 region has the DNA TGTGCCAGCAGCCCGGGATCGGGGGGCGAGGTCGGCTACACCTTC.

This clone was counted between two and nine times. The chain employs TRBV15 and TRBJ2-5, with 8 positions matching TRBD1. Germline V gene sequence: CDR1 LNHNV, CDR2 YYDKDF (reference sequence). This CDR3 is built from 16 residues. The junction had 6 bases not matched to a gene; V was cut back by 1 base and J by 2 bases. In nucleotides, the CDR3 is TGTGCCACCAGCAGAGCGTACGGGACAGGACAAGAGACCCAGTACTTC. Amino acids: CATSRAYGTGQETQYF.

The chain is built from TRBV6-1 and TRBJ1-4; no reliable D call. Germline CDR1 reads MNHNS; CDR2 reads SASEGT. V was cut by 2 bases and J by 7 bases, with 8 bases left in between. The CDR3 sequence is 13 residues long. In nucleotides, the CDR3 is TGTGCCAGCAGTGAACTAGGACTTGAAAAACTGTTTTTT. It translates to CASSELGLEKLFF.

CDR3 sequence: CASSSPGATNEKLFF. In DNA form, the CDR3 reads TGTGCCAGCAGTTCCCCAGGGGCCACTAATGAAAAACTGTTTTTT. The rearrangement joins TRBV27 to TRBJ1-4; perhaps TRBD1 as D (6 bases). Germline loops: CDR1 MNHEY, CDR2 SMNVEV (reference sequence). Trimming removed 4 bases from V and 2 bases from J, with 11 bases in between. The CDR3 runs to 15 residues.

This chain uses TRBV19 with TRBJ1-1; a possible D gene is TRBD1 (6 bases). V shed 7 bases and J shed 4 bases, with 25 bases lying between them. In germline, CDR1 is LNHDA, CDR2 SQIVND (reference sequence). The CDR3 totals 17 residues. The CDR3: CASTPMGTLRWGTEAFF. CDR3 nucleotides: TGTGCCAGTACCCCCATGGGGACACTTCGATGGGGCACTGAAGCTTTCTTT.

The V and J genes are TRBV6-6 and TRBJ2-7, with unresolved D. Deletions cut 0 bases from V and 7 bases from J, with 4 bases between. There are 11 residues in the CDR3. CDR1 is MNHNY and CDR2 is SVGAGI in the germline V gene (reference sequence). The CDR3 protein is CASSYSSEQYF. The CDR3 DNA sequence: TGTGCCAGCAGTTACTCGTCTGAGCAGTACTTC.

This rearrangement joins TRBV7-9 to TRBJ2-2, with D possibly matching TRBD2 (6 bases). The CDR3 runs to 14 residues. In germline, CDR1 is SEHNR, CDR2 FQNEAQ (reference sequence). The V and J ends lost 0 bases and 6 bases respectively, with 8 bases between them. CDR3 bases: TGTGCCAGCAGCTTAGCCGGGGGTTCCGGGGAGCTGTTTTTT. It is translated as CASSLAGGSGELFF. The full variable domain, rest sourced from reference TRBV7-9 and TRBJ2-2, is DTGVSQNPRHKITKRGQNVTFRCDPISEHNRLYWYRQTLGQGPEFLTYFQNEAQLEKSRLLSDRFSAERPKGSFSTLEIQRTEQGDSAMYLCASSLAGGSGELFFGEGSRLTVL.

This clone was seen a single time. This chain links TRBV7-9 with TRBJ2-1, with 16 bases fitting TRBD2. V lost 1 base, J lost 10 bases, and 1 base stayed unmatched. The CDR3 runs 15 residues. Germline assignment: CDR1 SEHNR and CDR2 FQNEAQ (reference sequence). The DNA of the CDR3 is TGTGCCAGCAGCTTAGAGGGACTAGCGGGGGGGGAGCAGTTCTTC. Translated, it gives CASSLEGLAGGEQFF.

The CDR3 DNA sequence: TGTGCCTGGAGCTACAGGGGAAGGAACACTGAAGCTTTCTTT. Protein product: CAWSYRGRNTEAFF. The chain carries TRBV30 and TRBJ1-1; TRBD1 agrees at 7 bases. Germline lookup yields CDR1 GTSNPN and CDR2 SVGIG (reference sequence). The trim removed 3 bases at V and 1 base at J, leaving 5 bases unmatched. The CDR3 contains 14 residues.

This clone turned up a few times. J is TRBJ1-2 and V is TRBV12-3 or TRBV12-4, with TRBD1 as a possible D gene (5 bases). V was shortened by 1 base and J by 7 bases, with 7 bases between the two germline ends. CDR3 length equals 12 residues. CDR3 coding DNA: TGTGCCAGCAGTTTAGGGACAAGTGGCTACACCTTC. Amino acids: CASSLGTSGYTF.

This chain links TRBV28 with TRBJ1-2; D not resolved. Germline lookup yields CDR1 MDHEN and CDR2 SYDVKM. The CDR3 runs 12 residues. Trimming removed 0 bases from V and 7 bases from J, with 6 bases in between. The CDR3 region has the DNA TGTGCCAGCAGTTTATGGGGAGCTGGCTACACCTTC. This gives the protein CASSLWGAGYTF.

The rearrangement uses TRBV4-1 and TRBJ2-2; 7 bases are a match to TRBD1. Germline V CDR1 and CDR2: MGHRA, YSYEKL. The CDR3 spans 14 residues. After removal of 6 bases from V and 7 bases from J, the junction contained 8 bases not matched to a gene. The CDR3 reads CASRQRQGDGELFF. DNA of the CDR3: TGCGCCAGCAGGCAAAGACAGGGTGACGGGGAGCTGTTTTTT.

The chain is built from TRBV11-2 and TRBJ2-3; D not resolved. Germline assignment: CDR1 SGHAT and CDR2 FQNNGV. V was trimmed by 5 bases and J by 0 bases, leaving 9 bases between them. The CDR3 consists of 14 residues. The CDR3 DNA reads as TGTGCCAGCAGCCCCCTTACTAGCACAGATACGCAGTATTTT. It is translated as CASSPLTSTDTQYF.

Only one count was recorded for this clone. This sequence joins TRBV18 and TRBJ2-1, with a possible D match to TRBD2 (6 bases). V was pared by 4 bases and J by 2 bases, with 12 bases between. The length of the CDR3 is 15 residues. Germline CDR1 is KGHSH and CDR2 is LQKENI. CDR3 residues: CASSRPGGAYNEQFF. CDR3 nucleotides: TGTGCCAGCTCACGACCCGGAGGGGCCTACAATGAGCAGTTCTTC.

This chain joins TRBV5-1 and TRBJ1-2; D possibly corresponds to TRBD1 (5 bases). Between the trimmed V and J ends, which lost 2 bases and 3 bases, there was a span of 20 bases. Germline lookup yields CDR1 SGHRS and CDR2 YFSETQ. The CDR3 is 17 residues long. This CDR3 reads CASSFRPEGVSHYGYTF. The CDR3 nucleotides read TGCGCCAGCAGCTTTCGTCCGGAAGGGGTTTCGCACTATGGCTACACCTTC.

The chain couples TRBV9 to TRBJ2-5; TRBD2 matches at 8 bases. The CDR3 has 15 amino acids. Germline V gene lookup returns CDR1 SGDLS and CDR2 YYNGEE. Trimming took 0 bases from V and 4 from J; bases not matched to a gene: 5. The CDR3 DNA reads TGTGCCAGCAGCGTAGCGGGGGGGCCTCGAGAGACCCAGTACTTC. It is translated as CASSVAGGPRETQYF.

The chain links TRBV18 to TRBJ2-3, with 10 bases aligning to TRBD2. The CDR3 runs 15 residues. CDR1 is KGHSH, CDR2 LQKENI, per germline. Trimming cost V 4 bases and J 2 bases; bases outside gene matches: 3. This CDR3 is CASSLLAGVTDTQYF. The DNA of the CDR3 is TGTGCCAGCTCACTTCTAGCGGGGGTCACAGATACGCAGTATTTT.

This clone was seen ten or more times. V and J are TRBV27 and TRBJ1-3; D may be TRBD1 (6 bases). V dropped 7 bases and J dropped 2 bases, with 12 bases sitting between them. The CDR3 is made up of 14 amino acids. In germline, CDR1 is MNHEY, CDR2 SMNVEV (reference sequence). In DNA, the CDR3 is TGTGCCAGCATGGGGGCAGGGGCTGGAAACACCATATATTTT. This codes for CASMGAGAGNTIYF.

V and J are TRBV6-4 and TRBJ2-3; tentative D call: TRBD2 (6 bases). Germline V lookup: CDR1 MRHNA, CDR2 SNTAGT. This CDR3 region has 13 residues. The V and J ends lost 3 bases and 6 bases respectively, with 10 bases between them. In DNA, the CDR3 is TGTGCCAGCAGTGATGAGGGGAGGGATACGCAGTATTTT. Translated, it gives CASSDEGRDTQYF.

The J gene is TRBJ1-1, the V gene TRBV30, with D perhaps TRBD1 (5 bases). The CDR3 runs 13 residues. The ends were cut back, 0 bases at V and 5 bases at J, with 10 bases in the middle. The V gene's germline CDR1 is GTSNPN and CDR2 SVGIG (reference sequence). The CDR3 coding sequence is TGTGCCTGGAGTGTGCAGGGATGGACTGAAGCTTTCTTT. Its translation: CAWSVQGWTEAFF.

The V call is TRBV18, the J call TRBJ2-5; D unresolved. This CDR3 contains 14 residues. Germline V gene sequence: CDR1 KGHSH, CDR2 LQKENI. The germline V and J ends were trimmed by 2 bases and 5 bases, with 12 bases remaining between them. CDR3 sequence: CASSPEHTGETQYF. CDR3 bases: TGTGCCAGCTCACCAGAGCATACCGGGGAGACCCAGTACTTC.

The chain uses TRBV5-6 and TRBJ2-5, with 8 bases identical to TRBD2. This CDR3 region has 15 residues. With 1 base clipped from V and 3 bases from J, the junction kept 5 bases outside the gene matches. Germline CDR1 is SGHDT and CDR2 is YYEEEE. The CDR3 sequence is CASSLNSGAKETQYF. CDR3 coding DNA: TGTGCCAGCAGCTTGAATAGCGGGGCTAAAGAGACCCAGTACTTC.

The rearrangement uses TRBV7-9 and TRBJ1-4; D is ambiguous. The V and J ends lost 5 bases and 3 bases respectively, with 10 bases between them. Germline V gene data show CDR1 as SEHNR and CDR2 as FQNEAQ (reference sequence). The CDR3 consists of 14 residues. The CDR3: CASSVRSANEKLFF. CDR3 DNA sequence: TGTGCCAGCAGCGTCCGGTCGGCTAATGAAAAACTGTTTTTT.

The CDR3 loop is CAWSLGQGKGNEQFF. The DNA of the CDR3 is TGTGCCTGGTCCTTAGGACAGGGAAAGGGTAATGAGCAGTTCTTC. The chain has TRBV30 and TRBJ2-1; the match to TRBD1 covers 8 bases. The CDR3 is 15 residues long. The V gene's germline CDR1 is GTSNPN and CDR2 SVGIG (reference sequence). The V and J ends lost 5 bases and 7 bases, in that order; junction bases with no gene match: 13.

In this sample, this clone turned up a few times. V and J are TRBV12-5 and TRBJ1-1; tentatively, D is TRBD1 (6 bases). The V gene lost 7 bases and the J gene lost 4 bases, with 13 bases spanning the gap. Germline values: CDR1 LGHNT, CDR2 FRNRAP. The CDR3 consists of 13 residues. The CDR3 spells CASARQAPTEAFF. Here the CDR3 DNA reads TGTGCTAGTGCTAGACAGGCCCCCACTGAAGCTTTCTTT.

The V and J genes are TRBV5-4 and TRBJ2-6, with TRBD1 matching over 10 bases. This CDR3 contains 18 residues. Trimming took 3 bases from V and 3 from J; bases not matched to a gene: 9. The germline V gene encodes CDR1 SGHNT and CDR2 YYREEE (reference sequence). CDR3 amino acids: CASSSSPGQGFGANVLTF. DNA of the CDR3: TGTGCCAGCAGCTCCTCACCGGGACAGGGGTTTGGGGCCAACGTCCTGACTTTC.

The chain has TRBV3-1 (or the pseudogene TRBV3-2) and TRBJ1-6, with a possible D match to TRBD1 (6 bases). The CDR3 contains 14 residues. Trimming left V 4 bases short and J 7 bases short, with 11 bases between. Germline V lookup: CDR1 LGHDT, CDR2 YNNKEL (reference sequence). The DNA of the CDR3 is TGTGCCAGCAGCCGAGGGGGTAGCAATTCACCCCTCCACTTT. Its translation: CASSRGGSNSPLHF.